These 8 T cell receptor beta chains came from one sample sequenced in a study of control samples from healthy donors and cancer patients. Assay: immunoSEQ multiplex PCR; the TCRdb copy retains only in-frame clones and omits some. The sample includes over 100,000 clones, about 91% of them seen just once. Sequenced: blood. The receptors were gathered from a man aged 35 to 55 in good health.

The rearrangement uses TRBV25-1 and TRBJ1-6; unclear D gene. The V end lost 1 base, the J end lost 7 bases, and 11 bases lay between the germline ends. Germline assignment: CDR1 MGHDK and CDR2 SYGVNS. The CDR3 consists of 15 residues. For the CDR3, the DNA is TGTGCCAGCAGTGAATCGGGCCACCGAAATTCACCCCTCCACTTT. Protein: CASSESGHRNSPLHF.

The chain carries TRBV5-1 and TRBJ2-7; D is undetermined. V lost 0 bases, J lost 1 base, and 11 bases lay in between. CDR1 and CDR2 (germline): SGHRS, YFSETQ. The CDR3 is 15 residues long. CDR3 loop: CASSLAQRNSYEQYF. The CDR3, as DNA: TGCGCCAGCAGCTTGGCTCAACGGAATTCCTACGAGCAGTACTTC.

The chain carries TRBV25-1 and TRBJ1-5; D remains ambiguous. CDR1 and CDR2 (germline): MGHDK, SYGVNS. The CDR3 has 14 residues. V gave up 6 bases and J gave up 2 bases, with 11 bases separating them. This chain's CDR3 is CASSQPGRNQPQHF. CDR3 in DNA: TGTGCCAGCAGCCAGCCAGGCCGCAATCAGCCCCAGCATTTT.

The chain carries TRBV27 and TRBJ2-3, with D hard to call. V gave up 6 bases and J gave up 6 bases, with 13 bases separating them. The CDR3 covers 13 residues. Germline CDR1 and CDR2: MNHEY and SMNVEV (reference sequence). CDR3 coding DNA: TGTGCCAGCAGCTCCTGGGCCGCGGATACGCAGTATTTT. This codes for CASSSWAADTQYF.

The genes are TRBV4-3 and TRBJ1-3, with D uncertain. CDR1 is LGHNA, CDR2 YSLEER, per germline. The V end was cut by 6 bases, the J end by 4 bases, with 10 bases between. There are 13 residues in the CDR3. The CDR3 is CASSLSDGNTIYF. The CDR3 DNA reads as TGCGCCAGCAGTTTATCGGACGGAAACACCATATATTTT.

This chain links TRBV24-1 with TRBJ1-1, with 10 bases matching TRBD1. The germline V gene encodes CDR1 KGHDR and CDR2 SFDVKD. The CDR3 covers 20 residues. V lost 9 bases and J lost 4; bases outside the gene matches: 25. CDR3 bases: TGTGCCACCCCCCAGATATCCGAGACAGGGGGCTCGGTTCGGACCACTGAAGCTTTCTTT. Translation: CATPQISETGGSVRTTEAFF.

V usage is TRBV6-5 and J usage is TRBJ2-3, with D possibly being TRBD1 (6 bases). V lost 6 bases to trimming and J lost 1 base, with 14 bases between them. Germline lookup yields CDR1 MNHEY and CDR2 SVGAGI. The CDR3 totals 15 residues. The CDR3: CASSAQAGGTDTQYF. For the CDR3, the DNA is TGTGCCAGCAGCGCACAGGCAGGGGGCACAGATACGCAGTATTTT.

The chain uses TRBV7-8 and TRBJ1-4; D gene unclear. Germline-derived CDR1 and CDR2 are SGHVS and FQNEAQ. The CDR3 is 14 amino acids. Between the trimmed V and J ends, which lost 2 bases and 5 bases, there was a span of 9 bases. The CDR3: CASSLYGLNEKLFF. The CDR3 region has the DNA TGTGCCAGCAGCTTATACGGCTTGAATGAAAAACTGTTTTTT.